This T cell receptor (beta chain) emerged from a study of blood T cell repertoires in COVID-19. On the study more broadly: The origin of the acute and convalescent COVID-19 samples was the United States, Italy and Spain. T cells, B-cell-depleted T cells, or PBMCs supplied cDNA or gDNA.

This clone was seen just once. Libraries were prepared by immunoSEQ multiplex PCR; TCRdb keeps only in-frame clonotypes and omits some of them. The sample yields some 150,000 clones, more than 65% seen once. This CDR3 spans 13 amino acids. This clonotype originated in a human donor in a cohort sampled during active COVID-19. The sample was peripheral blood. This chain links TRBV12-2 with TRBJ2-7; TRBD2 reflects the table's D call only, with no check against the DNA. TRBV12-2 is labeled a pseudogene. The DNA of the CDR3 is TGTGCAAGTCGCTTAGCTTCGGGATGGGAGCAGTACTTC. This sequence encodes CASRLASGWEQYF.